Reported below is one T cell receptor beta chain. The sample originates from a study of blood T cell repertoires in COVID-19. Assay: immunoSEQ multiplex PCR; the TCRdb copy retains only in-frame clones and omits some. The sample lists 95,000 to 150,000 clones; roughly 84% were seen once. This CDR3 has 14 amino acids. The V end was cut by 0 bases, the J end by 9 bases, with 13 bases between. CDR1 and CDR2 (germline): SGDLS, YYNGEE. Sample: PBMCs or T cells enriched from blood (not recorded which). This TCR was recovered from a woman in her 30s who had recovered from COVID-19. The chain has TRBV9 and TRBJ2-1, with a tentative D call TRBD2 (6 bases). Here the CDR3 DNA reads TGTGCCAGCAGCGTAGTGGAGGGACTCGGTGAGCAGTTCTTC. Encoded protein: CASSVVEGLGEQFF.